The entry below gives a single T cell receptor (beta chain) sequence along with its context. The antigen is not known. Subsequent to 10 days of culture, CD4+ T cells were isolated. Subjects were given two BNT162b2 or mRNA-1273 vaccine doses. The CDR3 extends over 15 amino acids. V lost 0 bases and J lost 5; bases outside the gene matches: 4. Germline V lookup: CDR1 SGDLS, CDR2 YYNGEE. Data came from immunoSEQ multiplex PCR; TCRdb stores just in-frame clones and leaves some out. This repertoire shows about 66,000 clones, 65% to 80% found once; its top ten account for approximately 2.4%. The data originate from a study of vaccination effects on CD4 cells after COVID-19. General study points: Few convalescent patients and no early post-infection timepoints were included in the study. Infection- and vaccine-induced clones contracted markedly late after vaccination. Healthy vaccine recipients' vaccine-induced clones were almost all SARS-CoV-2 mono-reactive.

V is TRBV9 and J is TRBJ2-2; TRBD1 matches at 7 bases. The clonotype originates from a human donor who received a COVID-19 vaccine. The specimen comprised CD4+ T cells from PBMCs cultured without peptide, sampled after COVID-19 vaccination. CDR3 nucleotide sequence: TGTGCCAGCAGCGTAGATGCCAGGGGGACCGGGGAGCTGTTTTTT. Protein product: CASSVDARGTGELFF.